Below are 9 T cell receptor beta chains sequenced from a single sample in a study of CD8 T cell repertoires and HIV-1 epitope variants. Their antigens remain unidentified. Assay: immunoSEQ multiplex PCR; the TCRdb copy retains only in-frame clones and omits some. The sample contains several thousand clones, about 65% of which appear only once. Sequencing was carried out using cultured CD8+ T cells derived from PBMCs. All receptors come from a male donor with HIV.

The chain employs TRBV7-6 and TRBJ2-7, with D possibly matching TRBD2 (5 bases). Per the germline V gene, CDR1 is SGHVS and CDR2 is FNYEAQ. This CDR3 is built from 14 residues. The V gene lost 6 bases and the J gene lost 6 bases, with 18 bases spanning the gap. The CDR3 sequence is CASSPAIEGLEQYF. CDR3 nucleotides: TGTGCCAGCAGTCCCGCTATAGAGGGTCTCGAGCAGTACTTC.

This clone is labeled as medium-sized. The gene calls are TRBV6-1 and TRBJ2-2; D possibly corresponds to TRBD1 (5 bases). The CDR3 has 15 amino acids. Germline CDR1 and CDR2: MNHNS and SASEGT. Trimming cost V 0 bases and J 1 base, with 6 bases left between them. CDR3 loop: CASSEAGENTGELFF. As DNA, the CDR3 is TGTGCCAGCAGTGAAGCAGGGGAGAACACCGGGGAGCTGTTTTTT.

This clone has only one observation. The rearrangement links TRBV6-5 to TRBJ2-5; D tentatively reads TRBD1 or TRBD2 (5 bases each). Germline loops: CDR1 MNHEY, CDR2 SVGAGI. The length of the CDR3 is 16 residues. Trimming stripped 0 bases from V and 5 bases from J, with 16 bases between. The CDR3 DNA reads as TGTGCCAGCAGTTACTCGATCGAAGGGGACCGGGAGACCCAGTACTTC. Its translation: CASSYSIEGDRETQYF.

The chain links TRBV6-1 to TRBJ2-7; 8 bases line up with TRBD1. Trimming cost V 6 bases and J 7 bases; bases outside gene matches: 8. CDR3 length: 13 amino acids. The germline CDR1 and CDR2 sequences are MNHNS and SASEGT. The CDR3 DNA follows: TGTGCCAGCAGGGACAGGGAGCCCTTAGAGCAGTACTTC. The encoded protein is CASRDREPLEQYF.

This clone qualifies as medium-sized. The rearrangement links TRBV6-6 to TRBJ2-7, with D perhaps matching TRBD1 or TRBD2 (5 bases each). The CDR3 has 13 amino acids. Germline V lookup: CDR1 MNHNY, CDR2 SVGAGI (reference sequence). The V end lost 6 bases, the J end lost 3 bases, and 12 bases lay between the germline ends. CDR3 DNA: TGTGCCAGCAGACCTATTGGGGGCTACGAGCAGTACTTC. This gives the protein CASRPIGGYEQYF.

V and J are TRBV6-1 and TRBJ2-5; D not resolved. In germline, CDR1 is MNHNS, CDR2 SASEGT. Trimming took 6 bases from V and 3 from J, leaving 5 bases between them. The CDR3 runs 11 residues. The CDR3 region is CASRDKETQYF. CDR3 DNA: TGTGCCAGCAGGGATAAAGAGACCCAGTACTTC.

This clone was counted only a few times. In nucleotides, the CDR3 is TGTGCCAGCAGTTTAGTCACGGAGGCTAACTATGGCTACACCTTC. Its translation: CASSLVTEANYGYTF. The chain joins TRBV28 to TRBJ1-2; D gene unclear. Germline V gives CDR1 MDHEN, CDR2 SYDVKM. The CDR3 loop spans 15 amino acids. With 2 bases removed from V and 0 bases from J, the gap between germline ends came to 10 bases.

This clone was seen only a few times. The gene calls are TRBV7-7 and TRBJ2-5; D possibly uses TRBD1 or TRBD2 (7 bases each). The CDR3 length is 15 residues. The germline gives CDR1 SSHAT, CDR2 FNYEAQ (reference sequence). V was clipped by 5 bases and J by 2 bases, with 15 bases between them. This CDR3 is CASSQGGAVQETQYF. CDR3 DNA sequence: TGTGCCAGCAGCCAGGGGGGGGCTGTACAAGAGACCCAGTACTTC.

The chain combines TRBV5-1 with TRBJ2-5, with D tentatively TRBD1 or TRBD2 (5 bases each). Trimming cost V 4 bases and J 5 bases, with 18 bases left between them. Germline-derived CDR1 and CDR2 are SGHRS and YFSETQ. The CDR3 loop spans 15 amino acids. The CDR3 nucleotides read TGCGCCAGCAGCGAGGGACGGAGTAGTTGGGAGACCCAGTACTTC. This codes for CASSEGRSSWETQYF.